This TCR beta chain was captured in a study of blood T cell repertoires in COVID-19. Assay: immunoSEQ multiplex PCR; the TCRdb copy retains only in-frame clones and omits some. This table holds 60,000 or so clones, roughly 71% found once. The CDR3 totals 17 residues. Looked up from germline, CDR1 is SNHLY and CDR2 is FYNNEI. The V and J ends lost 6 bases and 2 bases respectively, with 19 bases between them. This sequence joins TRBV2 and TRBJ2-2; possible D gene TRBD1, 6 bases. This clonotype was sampled from a woman aged 45-60 years with active or convalescent COVID-19. Sequencing used peripheral blood. CDR3 in DNA: TGTGCCAGCAGCGAATTCAGGACAGAGCTTAACACCGGGGAGCTGTTTTTT. Translating it yields CASSEFRTELNTGELFF. The full variable domain, rest sourced from reference TRBV2 and TRBJ2-2, is EPEVTQTPSHQVTQMGQEVILRCVPISNHLYFYWYRQILGQKVEFLVSFYNNEISEKSEIFDDQFSVERPDGSNFTLKIRSTKLEDSAMYFCASSEFRTELNTGELFFGEGSRLTVL.